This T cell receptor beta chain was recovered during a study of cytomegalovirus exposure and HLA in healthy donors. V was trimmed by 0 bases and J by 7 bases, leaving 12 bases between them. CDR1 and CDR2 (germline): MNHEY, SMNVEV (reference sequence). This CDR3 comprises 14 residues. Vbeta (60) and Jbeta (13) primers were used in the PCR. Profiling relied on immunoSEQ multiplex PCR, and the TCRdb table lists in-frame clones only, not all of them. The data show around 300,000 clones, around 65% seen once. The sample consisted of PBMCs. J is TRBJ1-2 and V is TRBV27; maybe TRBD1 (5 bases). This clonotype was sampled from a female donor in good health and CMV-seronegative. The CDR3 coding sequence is TGTGCCAGCAGTTTATCAATCCTCCAGGGTGGCTACACCTTC. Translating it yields CASSLSILQGGYTF.